The TCR beta chain described here comes from a study of cytomegalovirus exposure and HLA in healthy donors. This CDR3 spans 14 amino acids. Trimming cost V 2 bases and J 8 bases; bases outside gene matches: 5. CDR1 and CDR2 from the germline V gene are SEHNR and FQNEAQ (reference sequence). With respect to this clone: Its antigen is unidentified.

PCR employed 60 Vbeta and 13 Jbeta primers. Generated by immunoSEQ multiplex PCR, the TCRdb table keeps only in-frame clones and is missing some. This sample yields roughly 170,000 clones, of which roughly 78% are seen a single time; 13% belongs to the top ten. Study results and limitations: No immune exposure information besides CMV serostatus was available.

The receptor was derived from a woman between 50 and 59 years old in good health and CMV-seropositive. The genes are TRBV7-9 and TRBJ1-4; TRBD1 matches at 7 bases. Sequences were obtained from PBMCs. CDR3 residues: CASSLRDREEKLFF. CDR3 DNA: TGTGCCAGCAGCTTACGAGACAGGGAAGAAAAACTGTTTTTT.